This entry lists 23 T cell receptor beta chains sequenced from one sample in a study of T cells in Graves' hyperthyroidism and ophthalmopathy (dated by TCRdb to the late 2010s). Libraries came from multiplex PCR. TCRdb lists the instrument as Illumina HiSeq 2000. Amplification of TCR beta CDR3 regions was carried out from RNA transcripts. For the first round of RT-PCR on the TCR CDR3, the HTBI primer set was used together with the Qiagen OneStep RT-PCR kit. TCRdb took the public reads, trimmed them with fastp at Q25, ran MiXCR for clone calling and kept in-frame beta chains. Entries are consolidated by CDR3 protein sequence, retaining the most common genes and DNA. The sample table lists around 200,000 distinct CDR3 sequences, over 15% of them with a count of one. Of the sample, roughly 28% is held by the ten largest clones. Sequencing was done on a sample of blood. These receptors were obtained from a woman aged 50 to 65 with Graves' hyperthyroidism.

The V and J genes are TRBV5-8 and TRBJ1-4; TRBD1 agrees at 8 bases. This CDR3 comprises 16 residues. With V trimmed by 3 bases and J by 1 base, 5 bases remained unmatched. From germline, CDR1 is SGHTS and CDR2 YDEGEE. The CDR3 reads CASSWGDRRTNEKLFF. In nucleotides, the CDR3 is TGTGCCAGCAGCTGGGGGGACAGGAGAACTAATGAAAAACTGTTTTTT.

This clonotype has just a few counts. CDR3 loop: CASSRTGSGELFF. As DNA, the CDR3 is TGCGCCAGCAGCCGAACAGGGTCCGGGGAGCTGTTTTTT. The gene calls are TRBV5-1 and TRBJ2-2; perhaps TRBD1 as D (6 bases). Trimming cost V 4 bases and J 6 bases, with 10 bases left between them. CDR1 is SGHRS and CDR2 is YFSETQ in the germline V gene. This CDR3 comprises 13 residues.

This clonotype was found many times. The V and J genes are TRBV7-3 and TRBJ1-3, with a weak D call TRBD1 (5 bases). Germline assignment: CDR1 SGHTA and CDR2 FQGTGA. The V and J ends lost 0 bases and 3 bases respectively, with 12 bases between them. The CDR3 extends over 16 amino acids. The CDR3 region is CASSLTPPGGGNTIYF. CDR3 sequence (DNA): TGTGCCAGCAGCTTAACCCCCCCCGGGGGTGGAAACACCATATATTTT. Based on the CDR3 plus reference TRBV7-3 and TRBJ1-3, the full variable domain is GAGVSQTPSNKVTEKGKYVELRCDPISGHTALYWYRQSLGQGPEFLIYFQGTGAADDSGLPNDRFFAVRPEGSVSTLKIQRTERGDSAVYLCASSLTPPGGGNTIYFGEGSWLTVV.

The J gene is TRBJ2-7, the V gene TRBV10-3, with TRBD1 identical over 10 bases. Germline values: CDR1 ENHRY, CDR2 SYGVKD. Trimming cost V 8 bases and J 2 bases; bases outside gene matches: 6. The CDR3 covers 14 residues. DNA for the CDR3: TGTGCCATCTCTAGGGACAGGGGAGCCTACGAGCAGTACTTC. Residues: CAISRDRGAYEQYF.

This clonotype has ten or more counts. The CDR3 bases are TGCGCCAGCAGCTTGGGTTCGAATCCCCTCGACAACGAGCAGTACTTC. It encodes CASSLGSNPLDNEQYF. The genes are TRBV5-1 and TRBJ2-7; no clear D. There are 16 residues in the CDR3. Trimming stripped 0 bases from V and 5 bases from J, with 18 bases between. CDR1 is SGHRS and CDR2 is YFSETQ in the germline V gene.

This clonotype was seen just once. A much more abundant neighbour one base away suggests this may be a read error. V is TRBV20-1 and J is TRBJ1-4; D is uncertain. Germline CDR1 and CDR2: DFQATT and SNEGSKA (reference sequence). CDR3 length: 13 residues. CDR3 DNA: TGCAGTGCTAGACGGCCTAATGGGGAAAAACTGCTTTTT. Protein product: CSARRPNGEKLLF.

The chain links TRBV28 to TRBJ1-2; TRBD1 aligns across 8 bases. This CDR3 region has 13 residues. The trim removed 7 bases at V and 4 bases at J, leaving 5 bases unmatched. CDR1 MDHEN and CDR2 SYDVKM come from the germline V gene. Here the CDR3 DNA reads TGTGCCAGCACCTGGGACAGGCGCTATGGCTACACCTTC. Translated: CASTWDRRYGYTF.

The chain has TRBV20-1 and TRBJ2-1, with TRBD2 matching 8 bases. Germline trimming cut 0 bases from V and 8 bases from J; bases unmatched to any gene: 9. From germline, CDR1 is DFQATT and CDR2 SNEGSKA (reference sequence). The CDR3 spans 15 residues. CDR3 amino acids: CSARDVASGLHEQFF. The CDR3 DNA reads as TGCAGTGCTAGAGATGTGGCTAGCGGGCTCCATGAGCAGTTCTTC.

The rearrangement joins TRBV9 to TRBJ2-3; TRBD1 is a possible D gene (6 bases). The CDR3 length is 18 residues. Between the trimmed V and J ends, which lost 0 bases and 2 bases, there was a span of 19 bases. Looked up from germline, CDR1 is SGDLS and CDR2 is YYNGEE. CDR3 loop: CASSVGISGDLYTDTQYF. The CDR3, as DNA: TGTGCCAGCAGCGTAGGGATCTCAGGGGACCTATACACAGATACGCAGTATTTT. The full variable domain, its missing parts supplied by reference TRBV9 and TRBJ2-3, is DSGVTQTPKHLITATGQRVTLRCSPRSGDLSVYWYQQSLDQGLQFLIQYYNGEERAKGNILERFSAQQFPDLHSELNLSSLELGDSALYFCASSVGISGDLYTDTQYFGPGTRLTVL.

The chain is built from TRBV5-1 and TRBJ1-4; D perhaps matches TRBD1 (6 bases). V was clipped by 6 bases and J by 3 bases, with 18 bases between them. CDR3 length equals 16 residues. Germline V lookup: CDR1 SGHRS, CDR2 YFSETQ. Written as DNA, the CDR3 is TGCGCCAGCACCCCTCGGGGGGCCAACTCTAATGAAAAACTGTTTTTT. Protein: CASTPRGANSNEKLFF.

The V call is TRBV20-1, the J call TRBJ2-3; weak D call: TRBD2 (5 bases). This CDR3 region has 13 residues. The germline V and J ends were trimmed by 8 bases and 0 bases, with 12 bases remaining between them. Looked up from germline, CDR1 is DFQATT and CDR2 is SNEGSKA (reference sequence). The CDR3 reads CSTTPGSTDTQYF. The DNA for the CDR3 is TGCAGTACCACACCGGGGAGCACAGATACGCAGTATTTT.

The table lists this clonotype with many counts. The chain has TRBV2 and TRBJ1-2; D perhaps matches TRBD1 (5 bases). CDR3 length equals 15 residues. CDR1 and CDR2 (germline): SNHLY, FYNNEI. Trimming stripped 6 bases from V and 0 bases from J, with 14 bases between. The CDR3 spells CASRSEGTSNYGYTF. DNA for the CDR3: TGTGCCAGCAGGAGTGAGGGGACCTCTAACTATGGCTACACCTTC.

The sample holds many counts of this clonotype. The genes are TRBV4-3 and TRBJ1-2; D is possibly TRBD1 (6 bases). Germline CDR1 is LGHNA and CDR2 is YSLEER. The CDR3 is 14 amino acids. V dropped 4 bases and J dropped 7 bases, with 16 bases sitting between them. CDR3 bases: TGCGCCAGCAGCCCGGAGGTCACAGGGTTTGGCTACACCTTC. Translating gives CASSPEVTGFGYTF.

This clonotype showed up many times. This chain connects TRBV28 to TRBJ2-1, with D uncertain. Germline CDR1 is MDHEN and CDR2 is SYDVKM. The V end was cut by 2 bases, the J end by 6 bases, with 11 bases between. CDR3 length equals 14 residues. The CDR3 protein is CASSLELGSNEQFF. For the CDR3, the DNA is TGTGCCAGCAGTTTAGAGTTGGGTAGCAATGAGCAGTTCTTC. The whole variable domain, remainder taken from reference TRBV28 and TRBJ2-1, is DVKVTQSSRYLVKRTGEKVFLECVQDMDHENMFWYRQDPGLGLRLIYFSYDVKMKEKGDIPEGYSVSREKKERFSLILESASTNQTSMYLCASSLELGSNEQFFGPGTRLTVL.

In this sample, this clonotype turned up many times. The rearrangement uses TRBV7-2 and TRBJ1-2, with 7 bases fitting TRBD1. The V gene's germline CDR1 is SGHTA and CDR2 FQGNSA. The CDR3 is 18 residues long. V gave up 1 base and J gave up 0 bases; unmatched junction bases: 11. The CDR3 nucleotides read TGTGCCAGCAGCTTAGATTCAGCCAGGGGGTACCCTAACTATGGCTACACCTTC. Its translation is CASSLDSARGYPNYGYTF.

This clonotype was picked up a small number of times. V usage is TRBV18 and J usage is TRBJ1-2, with D tentatively TRBD1 (6 bases). The germline CDR1 and CDR2 sequences are KGHSH and LQKENI. V was trimmed by 3 bases and J by 8 bases, leaving 13 bases between them. This CDR3 has 13 residues. This CDR3 is CASSPRTASGYTF. DNA for the CDR3: TGTGCCAGCTCACCCCGGACAGCTAGCGGCTACACCTTC.

This clonotype was recorded many times. This chain joins TRBV6-1 and TRBJ1-1; no definite D call. The CDR3 has 13 amino acids. Germline V gives CDR1 MNHNS, CDR2 SASEGT. Between the trimmed V and J ends, which lost 6 bases and 8 bases, there was a span of 16 bases. The CDR3 coding sequence is TGTGCCAGCAGAGACGACACGAGCCGGGAAGCTTTCTTT. The encoded protein is CASRDDTSREAFF.

This clonotype was counted at least ten times. The rearrangement links TRBV9 to TRBJ1-1; the D gene is possibly TRBD1 (6 bases). Germline lookup yields CDR1 SGDLS and CDR2 YYNGEE. The V gene lost 0 bases and the J gene lost 7 bases, with 19 bases spanning the gap. This CDR3 comprises 16 residues. The CDR3 here is CASSVATGGAGIEAFF. The CDR3 nucleotides read TGTGCCAGCAGCGTAGCTACGGGGGGGGCAGGGATTGAAGCTTTCTTT.

This clonotype has only a few counts. This chain's CDR3 is CATSRDQDYRHF. The CDR3 DNA reads TGTGCCACCAGCAGAGATCAGGACTACAGGCACTTT. This sequence joins TRBV15 and TRBJ1-6, with D maybe TRBD1 (5 bases). V dropped 0 bases and J dropped 19 bases, with 13 bases sitting between them. There are 12 residues in the CDR3. Germline CDR1 LNHNV, CDR2 YYDKDF (reference sequence).

This chain uses TRBV20-1 with TRBJ2-3; 14 nucleotides match TRBD2. The germline V gene encodes CDR1 DFQATT and CDR2 SNEGSKA (reference sequence). V lost 3 bases to trimming and J lost 2 bases; unmatched junction nucleotides: 10. This CDR3 comprises 18 residues. The CDR3 DNA follows: TGCAGTGCTAGGGGACTAGCGGGGGACCCAAGAGTCACAGATACGCAGTATTTT. Translation: CSARGLAGDPRVTDTQYF.

The gene calls are TRBV11-2 and TRBJ2-1, with a tentative D call TRBD2 (6 bases). The V end was cut by 3 bases, the J end by 10 bases, with 13 bases between. There are 13 residues in the CDR3. Germline CDR1 is SGHAT and CDR2 is FQNNGV. The CDR3 nucleotides read TGTGCCAGCAGCTTGGAAGCGGGCGGGGAGCAGTTCTTC. This gives the protein CASSLEAGGEQFF.

This chain uses TRBV5-1 with TRBJ2-5, with TRBD1 identical over 10 bases. With 0 bases clipped from V and 7 bases from J, the junction kept 9 bases outside the gene matches. From germline, CDR1 is SGHRS and CDR2 YFSETQ. This CDR3 spans 16 amino acids. The CDR3 sequence: CASSLVPGTGVATQYF. The CDR3 DNA sequence: TGCGCCAGCAGCTTGGTCCCCGGGACAGGGGTAGCGACCCAGTACTTC.

Regarding this clonotype: A read error may be the cause here, since a much bigger clone is one base away. V is TRBV20-1 and J is TRBJ2-1, with 11 bases identical to TRBD2. The CDR3 consists of 16 residues. CDR1 and CDR2 from the germline V gene are DFQATT and SNEGSKA (reference sequence). CDR3 sequence (DNA): TGCAGTGCTAGAGATTTGCCTAGCGGGGGGTACAATGAGCAGCTCTTC. The encoded protein is CSARDLPSGGYNEQLF.